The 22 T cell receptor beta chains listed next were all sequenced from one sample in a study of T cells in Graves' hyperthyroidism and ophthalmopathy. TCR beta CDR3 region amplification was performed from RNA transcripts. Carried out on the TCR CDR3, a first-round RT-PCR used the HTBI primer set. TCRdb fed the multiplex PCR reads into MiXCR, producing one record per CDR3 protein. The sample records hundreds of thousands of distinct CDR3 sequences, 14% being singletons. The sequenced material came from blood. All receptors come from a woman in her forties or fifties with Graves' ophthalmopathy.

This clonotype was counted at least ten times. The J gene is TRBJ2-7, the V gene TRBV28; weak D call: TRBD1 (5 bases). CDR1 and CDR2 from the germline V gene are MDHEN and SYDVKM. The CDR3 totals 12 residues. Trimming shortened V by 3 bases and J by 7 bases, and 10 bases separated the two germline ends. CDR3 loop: CASSLAGWEQYF. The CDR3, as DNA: TGTGCCAGCAGTTTGGCAGGGTGGGAGCAGTACTTC.

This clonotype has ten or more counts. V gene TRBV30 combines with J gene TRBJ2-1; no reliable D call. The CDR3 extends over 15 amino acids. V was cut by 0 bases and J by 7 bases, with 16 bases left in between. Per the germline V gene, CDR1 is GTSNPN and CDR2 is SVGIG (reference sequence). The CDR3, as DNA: TGTGCCTGGAGTGTACTAAGCGTATTAGTTAATGAGCAGTTCTTC. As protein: CAWSVLSVLVNEQFF.

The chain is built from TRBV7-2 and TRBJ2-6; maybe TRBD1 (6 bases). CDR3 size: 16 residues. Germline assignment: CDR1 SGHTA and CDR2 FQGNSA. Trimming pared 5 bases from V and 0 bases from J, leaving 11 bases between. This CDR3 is CASSRGQLSGANVLTF. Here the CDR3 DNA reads TGTGCCAGCAGCCGGGGACAACTCTCTGGGGCCAACGTCCTGACTTTC.

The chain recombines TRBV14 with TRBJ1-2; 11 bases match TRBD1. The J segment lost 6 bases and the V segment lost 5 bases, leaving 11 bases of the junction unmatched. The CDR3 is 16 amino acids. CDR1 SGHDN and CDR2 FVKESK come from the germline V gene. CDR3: CASSSRTGGFRNGYTF. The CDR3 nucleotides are TGTGCCAGCAGCTCTAGGACAGGGGGCTTCAGGAATGGCTACACCTTC.

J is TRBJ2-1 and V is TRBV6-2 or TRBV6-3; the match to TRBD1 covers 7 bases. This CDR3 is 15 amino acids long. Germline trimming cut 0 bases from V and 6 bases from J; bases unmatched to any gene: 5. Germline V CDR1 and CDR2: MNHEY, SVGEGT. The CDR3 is CASSYSNHRGNEQFF. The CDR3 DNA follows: TGTGCCAGCAGTTACTCGAATCACAGGGGCAATGAGCAGTTCTTC.

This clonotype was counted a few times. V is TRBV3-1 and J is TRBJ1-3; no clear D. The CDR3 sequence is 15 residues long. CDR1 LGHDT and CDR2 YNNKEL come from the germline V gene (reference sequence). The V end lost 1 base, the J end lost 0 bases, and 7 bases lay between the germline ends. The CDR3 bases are TGTGCCAGCAGCCAAGCACCGTACTCTGGAAACACCATATATTTT. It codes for CASSQAPYSGNTIYF. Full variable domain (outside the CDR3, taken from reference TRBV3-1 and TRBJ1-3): DTAVSQTPKYLVTQMGNDKSIKCEQNLGHDTMYWYKQDSKKFLKIMFSYNNKELIINETVPNRFSPKSPDKAHLNLHINSLELGDSAVYFCASSQAPYSGNTIYFGEGSWLTVV.

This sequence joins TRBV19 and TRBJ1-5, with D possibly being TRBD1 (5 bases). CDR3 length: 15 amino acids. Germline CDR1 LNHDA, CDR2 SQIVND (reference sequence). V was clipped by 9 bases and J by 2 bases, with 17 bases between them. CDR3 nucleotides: TGTGCCAGCATGGAGTTGGGGCAGGGCAATCAGCCCCAGCATTTT. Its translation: CASMELGQGNQPQHF.

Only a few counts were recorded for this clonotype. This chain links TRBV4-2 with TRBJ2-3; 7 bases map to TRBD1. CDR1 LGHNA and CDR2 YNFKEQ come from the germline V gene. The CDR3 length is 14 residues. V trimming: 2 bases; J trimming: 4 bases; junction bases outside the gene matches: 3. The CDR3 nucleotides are TGTGCCAGCAGCCAAACCGACAGGGCAGATACGCAGTATTTT. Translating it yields CASSQTDRADTQYF.

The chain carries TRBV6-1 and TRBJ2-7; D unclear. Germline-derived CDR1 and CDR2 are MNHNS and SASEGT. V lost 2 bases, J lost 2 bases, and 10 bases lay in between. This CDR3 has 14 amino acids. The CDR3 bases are TGTGCCAGCAGTGAATACTTACCGACCTACGAGCAGTACTTC. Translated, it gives CASSEYLPTYEQYF.

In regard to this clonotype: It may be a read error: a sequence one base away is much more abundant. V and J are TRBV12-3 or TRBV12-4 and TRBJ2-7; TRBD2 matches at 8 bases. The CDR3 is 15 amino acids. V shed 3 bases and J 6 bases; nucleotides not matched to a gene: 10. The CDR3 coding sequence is TGTGCCAGCAGTTTTTCAGCGGGAGAACCCTGCGAGCAGTACTTC. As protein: CASSFSAGEPCEQYF.

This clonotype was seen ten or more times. The CDR3 loop is CASSQGRGYSYEQYF. The CDR3 coding sequence is TGTGCCAGCAGCCAAGGTCGTGGCTACTCCTACGAGCAGTACTTC. The chain employs TRBV14 and TRBJ2-7; D gene uncertain. V shed 1 base and J shed 0 bases, with 10 bases lying between them. In germline, CDR1 is SGHDN, CDR2 FVKESK. The CDR3 is 15 residues long.

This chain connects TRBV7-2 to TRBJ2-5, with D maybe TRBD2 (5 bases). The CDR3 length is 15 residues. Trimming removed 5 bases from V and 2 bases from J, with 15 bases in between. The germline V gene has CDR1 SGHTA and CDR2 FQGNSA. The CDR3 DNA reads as TGTGCCAGCAGCCGAAATCGGGGTCGACAAGAGACCCAGTACTTC. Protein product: CASSRNRGRQETQYF. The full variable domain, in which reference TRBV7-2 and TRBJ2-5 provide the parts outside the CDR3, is GAGVSQSPSNKVTEKGKDVELRCDPISGHTALYWYRQSLGQGLEFLIYFQGNSAPDKSGLPSDRFSAERTGGSVSTLTIQRTQQEDSAVYLCASSRNRGRQETQYFGPGTRLLVL.

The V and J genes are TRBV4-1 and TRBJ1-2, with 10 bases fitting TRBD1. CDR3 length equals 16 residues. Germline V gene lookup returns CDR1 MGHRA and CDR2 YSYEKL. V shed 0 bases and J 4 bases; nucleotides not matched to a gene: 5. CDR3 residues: CASSQDLTGGVYGYTF. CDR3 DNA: TGCGCCAGCAGCCAAGATCTGACAGGGGGCGTCTATGGCTACACCTTC.

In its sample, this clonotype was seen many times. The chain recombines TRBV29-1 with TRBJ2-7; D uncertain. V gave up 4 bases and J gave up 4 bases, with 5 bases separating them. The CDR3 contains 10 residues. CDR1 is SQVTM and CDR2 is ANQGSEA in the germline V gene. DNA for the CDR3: TGCAGCGTTGGCAGTTACGAGCAGTACTTC. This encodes CSVGSYEQYF.

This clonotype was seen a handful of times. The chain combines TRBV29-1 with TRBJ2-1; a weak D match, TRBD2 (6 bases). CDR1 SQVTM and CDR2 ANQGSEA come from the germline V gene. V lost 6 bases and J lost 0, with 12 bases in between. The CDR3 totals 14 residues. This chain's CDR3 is CSVTTRRSYNEQFF. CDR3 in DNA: TGCAGCGTGACGACTAGACGCTCCTACAATGAGCAGTTCTTC.

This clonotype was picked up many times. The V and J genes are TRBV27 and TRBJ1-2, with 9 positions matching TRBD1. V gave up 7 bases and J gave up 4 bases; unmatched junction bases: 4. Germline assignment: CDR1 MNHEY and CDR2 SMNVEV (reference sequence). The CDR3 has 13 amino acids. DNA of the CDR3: TGTGCCAGCAAAACAGGGGGCGTCTATGGCTACACCTTC. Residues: CASKTGGVYGYTF.

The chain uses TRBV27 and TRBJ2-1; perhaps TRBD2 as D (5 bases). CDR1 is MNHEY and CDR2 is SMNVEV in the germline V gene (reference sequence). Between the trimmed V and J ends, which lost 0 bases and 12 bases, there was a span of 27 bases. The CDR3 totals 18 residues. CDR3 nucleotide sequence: TGTGCCAGCAGTTTATCAACCCCCGCTAGCTTTAATACATTCCGGCAGTTCTTC. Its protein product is CASSLSTPASFNTFRQFF.

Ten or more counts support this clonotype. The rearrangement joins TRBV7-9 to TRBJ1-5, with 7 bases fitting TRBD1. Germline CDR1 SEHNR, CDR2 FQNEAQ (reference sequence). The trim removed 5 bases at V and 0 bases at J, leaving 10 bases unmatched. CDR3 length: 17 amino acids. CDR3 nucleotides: TGTGCCAGCAGCGAAGGACCGGGACAGTATAGCAATCAGCCCCAGCATTTT. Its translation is CASSEGPGQYSNQPQHF.

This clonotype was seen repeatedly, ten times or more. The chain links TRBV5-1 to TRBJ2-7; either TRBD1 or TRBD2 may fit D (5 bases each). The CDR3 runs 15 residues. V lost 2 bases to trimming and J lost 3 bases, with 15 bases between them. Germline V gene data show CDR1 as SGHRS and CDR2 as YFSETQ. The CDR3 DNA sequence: TGCGCCAGCAGCTTCACCGGGACGCATCTCTACGAGCAGTACTTC. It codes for CASSFTGTHLYEQYF.

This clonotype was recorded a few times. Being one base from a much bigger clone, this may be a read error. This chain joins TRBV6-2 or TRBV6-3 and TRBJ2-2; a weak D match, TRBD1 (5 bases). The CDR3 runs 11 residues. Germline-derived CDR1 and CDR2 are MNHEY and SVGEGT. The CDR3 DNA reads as TGTGCCGGCAGGGCCACCGGGGAGCTGTTTTTT. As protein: CAGRATGELFF.

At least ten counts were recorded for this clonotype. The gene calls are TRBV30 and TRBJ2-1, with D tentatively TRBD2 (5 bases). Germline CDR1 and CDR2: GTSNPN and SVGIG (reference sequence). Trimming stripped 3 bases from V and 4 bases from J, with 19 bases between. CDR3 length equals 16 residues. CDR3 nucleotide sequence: TGTGCCTGGAGCCTTTCAGAGAGGGTTTCATACAATGAGCAGTTCTTC. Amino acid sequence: CAWSLSERVSYNEQFF. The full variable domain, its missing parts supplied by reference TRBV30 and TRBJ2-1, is SQTIHQWPATLVQPVGSPLSLECTVEGTSNPNLYWYRQAAGRGLQLLFYSVGIGQISSEVPQNLSASRPQDRQFILSSKKLLLSDSGFYLCAWSLSERVSYNEQFFGPGTRLTVL.

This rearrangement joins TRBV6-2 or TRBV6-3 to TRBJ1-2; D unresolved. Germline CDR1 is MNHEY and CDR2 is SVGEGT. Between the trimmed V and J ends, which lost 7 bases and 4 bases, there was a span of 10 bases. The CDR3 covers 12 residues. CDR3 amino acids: CASTGGFYGYTF. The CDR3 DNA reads TGTGCCAGCACGGGAGGGTTCTATGGCTACACCTTC.